One and the same sample provided the 5 T cell receptor beta chains below, sequenced in a study of glioma-infiltrating T cells after dendritic cell vaccination. Only in-frame clones appear in the TCRdb table, and some are missing; sequencing was by immunoSEQ multiplex PCR. The table records about 64,000 clones, more than 75% of them present only once. Sequenced here: blood, sampled before dendritic cell vaccination. The receptors were gathered from a human donor with glioblastoma.

This clone was seen once. The chain couples TRBV4-1 to TRBJ2-2, with 8 bases fitting TRBD2. V trimming: 4 bases; J trimming: 3 bases; junction bases outside the gene matches: 4. The CDR3 runs 15 residues. CDR1 and CDR2 (germline): MGHRA, YSYEKL. CDR3 sequence (DNA): TGCGCCAGCAGCCGCACGGGGGGGGACACCGGGGAGCTGTTTTTT. This translates into CASSRTGGDTGELFF.

This chain uses TRBV5-1 with TRBJ2-5; D gene unclear. The CDR3 covers 14 residues. In germline, CDR1 is SGHRS, CDR2 YFSETQ. V shed 2 bases and J shed 2 bases, with 10 bases lying between them. The CDR3 here is CASSFALGQETQYF. Written as DNA, the CDR3 is TGCGCCAGCAGCTTCGCTCTCGGGCAAGAGACCCAGTACTTC.

This rearrangement joins TRBV19 to TRBJ1-6; 8 bases map to TRBD1. Per germline, CDR1 LNHDA and CDR2 SQIVND (reference sequence). The V and J ends lost 9 bases and 7 bases, in that order; junction bases with no gene match: 2. This CDR3 has 12 amino acids. The CDR3 loop is CASRDRNSPLHF. The DNA of the CDR3 is TGTGCCAGCCGGGACAGGAATTCACCCCTCCACTTT.

V usage is TRBV11-2 and J usage is TRBJ2-5; D unresolved. Deletions cut 1 base from V and 5 bases from J, with 11 bases between. Germline V CDR1 and CDR2: SGHAT, FQNNGV. The length of the CDR3 is 14 residues. Written as DNA, the CDR3 is TGTGCCAGCAGCTTAGGCCCACGTCGGGAGACCCAGTACTTC. Protein: CASSLGPRRETQYF.

The DNA for the CDR3 is TGTGCCAGCAGTCCCGGGACACCTGGGGCCAACGTCCTGACTTTC. Residues: CASSPGTPGANVLTF. The V gene is TRBV28, the J gene TRBJ2-6, with a possible D match to TRBD1 (6 bases). Germline CDR1 reads MDHEN; CDR2 reads SYDVKM. Trimming cost V 5 bases and J 2 bases, with 10 bases left between them. This CDR3 comprises 15 residues.